This T cell receptor (beta chain) was retrieved from a study of shared clonotypes between healthy human individuals. This clone has a single count. Using immunoSEQ multiplex PCR, the repertoire was profiled, and TCRdb retains in-frame clones only, with some absent. The data contain about half a million clones, 70% to 80% of them singletons. The CDR3 length is 15 residues. Germline trimming cut 7 bases from V and 3 bases from J; bases unmatched to any gene: 9. Germline CDR1 and CDR2: MNHNS and SASEGT. Sequenced input: PBMCs. The chain recombines TRBV6-1 with TRBJ2-1, with 7 positions matching TRBD2. The source is a woman aged 40 to 55 in good health. Some clones in this sample may be carry-over from other donors' samples. The CDR3 nucleotides are TGTGCCAGCACTCTAACTAGCGTCTACTACAATGAGCAGTTCTTC. Protein sequence: CASTLTSVYYNEQFF.